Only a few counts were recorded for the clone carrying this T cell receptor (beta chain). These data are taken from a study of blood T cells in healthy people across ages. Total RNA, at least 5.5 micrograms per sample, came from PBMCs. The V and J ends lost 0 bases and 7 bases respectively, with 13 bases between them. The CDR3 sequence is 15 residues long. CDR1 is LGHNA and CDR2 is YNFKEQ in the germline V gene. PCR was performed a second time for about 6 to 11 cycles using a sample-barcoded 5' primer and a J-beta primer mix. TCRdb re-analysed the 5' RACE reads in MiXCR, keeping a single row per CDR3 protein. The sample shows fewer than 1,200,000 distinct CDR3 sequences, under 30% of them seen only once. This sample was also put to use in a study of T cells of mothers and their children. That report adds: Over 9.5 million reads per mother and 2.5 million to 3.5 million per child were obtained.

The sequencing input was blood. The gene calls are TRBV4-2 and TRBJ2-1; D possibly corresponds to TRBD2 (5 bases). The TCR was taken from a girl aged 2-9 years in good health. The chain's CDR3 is CASSQDSLLGNEQFF. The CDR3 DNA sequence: TGTGCCAGCAGCCAAGATTCCCTACTAGGGAATGAGCAGTTCTTC.